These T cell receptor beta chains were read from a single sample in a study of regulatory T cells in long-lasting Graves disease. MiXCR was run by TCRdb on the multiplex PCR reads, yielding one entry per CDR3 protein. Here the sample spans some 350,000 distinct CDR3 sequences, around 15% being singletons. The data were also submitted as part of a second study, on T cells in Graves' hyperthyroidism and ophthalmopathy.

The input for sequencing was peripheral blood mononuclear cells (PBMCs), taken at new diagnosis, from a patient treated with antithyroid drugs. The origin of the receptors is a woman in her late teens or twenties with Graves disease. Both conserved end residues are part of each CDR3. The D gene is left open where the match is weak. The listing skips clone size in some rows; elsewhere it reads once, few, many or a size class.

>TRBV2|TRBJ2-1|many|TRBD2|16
CASSGTSGSSYNEQFF
TGTGCCAGCTCCGGGACTAGCGGGAGCTCCTACAATGAGCAGTTCTTC
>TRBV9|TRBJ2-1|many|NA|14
CASSANLRLGEQFF
TGTGCCAGCAGCGCTAACCTCAGGTTAGGTGAGCAGTTCTTC
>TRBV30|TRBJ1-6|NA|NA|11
CAWSVNSPLHF
TGTGCCTGGAGTGTTAATTCACCCCTCCACTTT
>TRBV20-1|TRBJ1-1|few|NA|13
CSVSGTPNTEAFF
TGCAGTGTATCTGGGACACCGAACACTGAAGCTTTCTTT
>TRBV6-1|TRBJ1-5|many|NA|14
CASRTSAEDQPQHF
TGTGCCAGCAGAACCTCGGCGGAAGATCAGCCCCAGCATTTT
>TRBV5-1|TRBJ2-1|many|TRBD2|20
CASSWGGLAGVSSSYNEQFF
TGCGCCAGCAGCTGGGGGGGACTAGCGGGAGTCTCGAGCTCCTACAATGAGCAGTTCTTC
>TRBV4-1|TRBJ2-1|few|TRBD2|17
CASKLAGGPFGENEQFF
TGCGCCAGCAAACTAGCGGGGGGCCCTTTCGGGGAAAATGAGCAGTTCTTC
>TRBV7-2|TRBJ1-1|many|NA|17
CASSLYGGGSNYFGAFF
TGTGCCAGCAGCTTATATGGGGGGGGCAGTAACTACTTCGGAGCTTTCTTT
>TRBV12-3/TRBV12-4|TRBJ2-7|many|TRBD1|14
CASRGTVSSYEQYF
TGTGCCAGCAGGGGGACAGTGAGCTCCTACGAGCAGTACTTC
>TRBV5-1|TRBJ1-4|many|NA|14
CASSYDGPGEKLFF
TGCGCCAGCAGCTATGACGGCCCAGGTGAAAAACTGTTTTTT
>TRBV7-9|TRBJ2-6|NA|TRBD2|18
CASSRPGLAVLWANVLTF
TGTGCCAGCAGTCGACCGGGACTAGCGGTCCTCTGGGCCAACGTCCTGACTTTC
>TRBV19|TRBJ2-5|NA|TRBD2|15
CASSSGGAGSETQYF
TGTGCCAGTAGTAGCGGGGGGGCTGGAAGTGAGACCCAGTACTTC
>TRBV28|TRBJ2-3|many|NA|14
CASSNTGRADTQYF
TGTGCCAGCAGCAACACAGGGAGGGCAGATACGCAGTATTTT
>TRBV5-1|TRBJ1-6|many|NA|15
CASSTDRMPNSPLHF
TGCGCCAGCAGCACCGACAGGATGCCCAATTCACCCCTCCACTTT
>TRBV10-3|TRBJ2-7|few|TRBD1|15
CAISATGTGRYEQYF
TGTGCCATCAGTGCGACCGGGACAGGGCGCTACGAGCAGTACTTC
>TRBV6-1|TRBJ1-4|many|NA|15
CASSEHSRGGEKLFF
TGTGCCAGCAGTGAACATTCTAGGGGAGGTGAAAAACTGTTTTTT
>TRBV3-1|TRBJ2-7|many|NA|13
CASSQASSYEQYF
TGTGCCAGCAGCCAAGCGAGCTCCTACGAGCAGTACTTC
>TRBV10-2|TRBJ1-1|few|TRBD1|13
CASHRQGATEAFF
TGCGCCAGCCATAGACAGGGTGCCACTGAAGCTTTCTTT
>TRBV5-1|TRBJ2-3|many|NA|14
CASSLTTITDTQYF
TGCGCCAGCAGCCTGACTACTATCACAGATACGCAGTATTTT
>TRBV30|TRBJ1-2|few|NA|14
CAWSGRGATYGYTF
TGTGCCTGGAGTGGTCGGGGGGCTACCTATGGCTACACCTTC
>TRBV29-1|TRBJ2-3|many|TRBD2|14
CSVGASGRPNTQYF
TGCAGCGTTGGGGCTAGCGGGAGGCCAAATACGCAGTATTTT
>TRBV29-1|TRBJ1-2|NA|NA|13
CSVGLDSSYGYTF
TGCAGCGTTGGCTTGGACAGCAGCTATGGCTACACCTTC